This T cell receptor (beta chain) was identified during a study of blood T cell repertoires in COVID-19 (dated by TCRdb to about 2020). Describing the broader study: Collaborator samples came from the United States, Italy and Spain and covered acute and convalescent phases of COVID-19. The dataset comprised deeply sampled blood TCRbeta repertoires from subjects exposed to, actively infected with, or recovered from COVID-19. Sample metadata almost always included a de-identified subject ID, COVID-19 status, age in years and sex. Where available, HLA class I and class II types were obtained from metadata supplied by the sample provider rather than from assay-based typing. Samples came from the ongoing ImmuneRACE study (first 160 participants) plus 1,254 subjects from 6 global collaborators. The repertoires were released in a freely available public database meant as a resource for research on the immune response to SARS-CoV-2. The prospective study material was composed of cDNA or gDNA derived from T cells, B-cell-depleted T cells, or PBMCs.

Whole blood was collected in K2EDTA tubes by collaborating institutions according to the institutions' own protocols. Collaborator samples were shipped for TCRbeta analysis as frozen whole blood, isolated PBMCs, or DNA extracted from either sample type. From a lookup of the germline V gene (reference sequence), CDR1 and CDR2 are MNHNY and SVGAGI. At the junction V is shortened by 6 bases and J by 3 bases, with 9 bases in between. The CDR3, from cysteine to phenylalanine, totals 12 residues. Only the CDR3 DNA is retained, 36 bases long and in frame from the first base. TCRbeta CDR3 regions were amplified from genomic DNA using the immunoSEQ Assay, a bias-controlled multiplex PCR. As for the original processing: Within the assay, amplification of reference gene primers was used to estimate how many nucleated cells each sample contained. To quantify the absolute abundance of each unique TCRbeta CDR3 rearrangement, sequence reads were collapsed and filtered. For each sample, productive Simpson clonality was calculated by taking the square root of Simpson's diversity index across productive rearrangements. TCRdb provides this immuneACCESS table in a form limited to in-frame rearrangements. Some clones are lacking; in checked studies, under half of them reflect an unresolved V gene, and why the rest are absent is not known. For V, J and clone size, that table is used; D and trimming come from the DNA. This sample is represented by 30,000 to 35,000 clones; more than 75% of them were singletons. The ten largest clones take up roughly 7% of the sample.

Results and caveats for the whole study, not just this receptor: Clinical and demographic metadata were provided uncurated, with the amount varying by source and participant.

For this clone: Its binding antigen is unknown. Base qualities are not at hand, and no much larger clone is one base apart.

Sequenced material: peripheral blood. The receptor was isolated from a woman aged 55-69 years with acute or convalescent COVID-19. The V and J genes are TRBV6-6 and TRBJ2-7, and possibly TRBD1, on 6 matching bases. The DNA sequence is given as TGTGCCAGCAGAGGACAGAACTACGAGCAGTACTTC. Its translation reads: CASRGQNYEQYF.